One TCR beta chain is described in this entry. CDR3 length equals 16 residues. Trimming took 3 bases from V and 1 from J, leaving 12 bases between them. The germline gives CDR1 LGHDT, CDR2 YNNKEL (reference sequence). Only in-frame clones appear in the TCRdb table, and some are missing; sequencing was by immunoSEQ multiplex PCR. The sample carries around 50,000 clones, approximately 90% recorded once. The data are from a study of control samples from healthy donors and cancer patients. The rearrangement joins TRBV3-1 (or the pseudogene TRBV3-2) to TRBJ2-2; D unresolved. The sample comprised PBMCs. The TCR comes from a man aged 30 to 39 with colorectal cancer. CDR3 coding DNA: TGTGCCAGCAGCCAGAATAATGGTTGGAACACCGGGGAGCTGTTTTTT. Translating it yields CASSQNNGWNTGELFF.